This T cell receptor (beta chain) was recorded in a study of blood T cell repertoires in COVID-19. Across the study: T cells, B-cell-depleted T cells, or PBMCs supplied cDNA or gDNA.

In the original processing: Amplified reference gene primers provided the basis for estimating nucleated cell counts. Produced via immunoSEQ multiplex PCR; TCRdb's table is partial and in-frame only. V and J calls and clone size are those listed in that table; D and trimming were worked out from the DNA. This table holds 200,000 to 250,000 clones, almost 90% found once. Trimming removed 3 bases from V and 2 bases from J, with 22 bases in between. The germline V gene has CDR1 GTSNPN and CDR2 SVGIG (reference sequence). The CDR3 is made up of 17 amino acids. Participant ages covered about 18 to 95 years across 25 or so US areas. Participants had their cohort set by participant-reported clinical history.

The sample taken for sequencing was PBMCs or T cells enriched from blood (not recorded which). The sequence came from a man aged 25-40 years who had been exposed to COVID-19. J is TRBJ1-2 and V is TRBV30, with TRBD1 as a possible D gene (6 bases). The CDR3 is CAWRPPPPGGFNYGYTF. The CDR3 DNA sequence: TGTGCCTGGAGACCGCCCCCCCCGGGGGGCTTCAACTATGGCTACACCTTC.